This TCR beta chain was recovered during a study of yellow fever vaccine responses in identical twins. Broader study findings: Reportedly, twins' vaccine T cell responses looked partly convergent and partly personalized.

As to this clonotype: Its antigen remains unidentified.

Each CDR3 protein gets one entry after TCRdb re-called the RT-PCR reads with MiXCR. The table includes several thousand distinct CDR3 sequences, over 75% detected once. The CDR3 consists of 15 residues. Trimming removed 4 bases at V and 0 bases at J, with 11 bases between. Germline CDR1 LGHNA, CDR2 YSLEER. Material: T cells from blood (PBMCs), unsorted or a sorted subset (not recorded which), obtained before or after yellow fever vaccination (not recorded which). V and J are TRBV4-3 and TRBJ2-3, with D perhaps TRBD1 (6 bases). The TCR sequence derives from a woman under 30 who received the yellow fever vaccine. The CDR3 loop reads CASSLPTGSTDTQYF. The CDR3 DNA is TGCGCCAGCAGCCTTCCGACAGGAAGCACAGATACGCAGTATTTT.